The TCR beta chain under discussion was sequenced for a study of T cell responses to AZD1222 COVID-19 vaccine. Broader study findings: In a largely white British group with more females than males, clonal diversity was possibly underestimated. Reportedly, nearly half the spike-specific TCRs target unmutated variant regions.

The method was immunoSEQ multiplex PCR; TCRdb's version includes in-frame clones alone and lacks a portion of them. Among 150,000 or so clones listed, roughly 87% were seen once. On this clone itself: Its antigen is as yet unknown.

The CDR3 sequence is 15 residues long. Germline CDR1 reads SGDLS; CDR2 reads YYNGEE. V lost 0 bases and J lost 12, with 19 bases in between. The chain couples TRBV9 to TRBJ2-1, with D unclear. The source is an adult who received the AZD1222 COVID-19 vaccine. This material consisted of peripheral blood, taken 28 days after the second AZD1222 dose. The CDR3 DNA reads TGTGCCAGCAGCGTAGGTATGCATGACAATGAGCGGCAGTTCTTC. It encodes CASSVGMHDNERQFF.